The clone carrying this T cell receptor beta chain has just one count. Repertoires were generated with immunoSEQ multiplex PCR, while TCRdb's copy carries only in-frame clones and drops some. The data show about 51,000 clones, over 75% seen once. This CDR3 is 16 amino acids long. Trimming removed 7 bases from V and 4 bases from J, with 21 bases in between. Germline V gene data show CDR1 as SGHDT and CDR2 as YYEEEE. The sample originates from a study of PD-1 blockade in mismatch repair-deficient tumors. The genes are TRBV5-6 and TRBJ2-1; D may match TRBD1 or TRBD2 (5 bases each). The starting material was peripheral blood, obtained around 19 weeks after starting pembrolizumab. This TCR was recovered from an adult with mismatch repair-deficient cancer. The CDR3 region has the DNA TGTGCCAGCGAGGAGGATCGAGGGGAGCAGTACAATGAGCAGTTCTTC. Translating it yields CASEEDRGEQYNEQFF.